This is a list of T cell receptor beta chains from one sample in a study of cytomegalovirus exposure and HLA in healthy donors. Using immunoSEQ multiplex PCR, the repertoire was profiled, and TCRdb retains in-frame clones only, with some absent. The sample holds under 150,000 clones, 55% to 75% seen once. Sequencing was done on a sample of PBMCs. These receptors came from a man aged 45-60 years in good health and CMV-seropositive. CDR3s include the opening cysteine and the closing phenylalanine or tryptophan. D genes are given only for firm matches. Size values are once, few and many counts, or a class for expanded clones, and some rows have none.

size: NA; V: TRBV27; J: TRBJ1-3; D: TRBD1; CDR3: CASSLRRGSGGNTIYF; DNA: TGTGCCAGCAGTTTACGCAGGGGGTCTGGCGGAAACACCATATATTTT
size: few; V: TRBV2; J: TRBJ1-5; D: TRBD1; CDR3: CASGGTGANQPQHF; DNA: TGTGCCAGCGGGGGAACAGGGGCCAATCAGCCCCAGCATTTT
size: NA; V: TRBV15; J: TRBJ1-5; D: NA; CDR3: CATSSEGGMGNQPQHF; DNA: TGTGCCACCAGCTCGGAAGGGGGTATGGGCAATCAGCCCCAGCATTTT
size: NA; V: TRBV11-3; J: TRBJ2-2; D: NA; CDR3: CASSLGAGRGPGTGELFF; DNA: TGTGCCAGCAGCTTAGGGGCCGGGCGAGGGCCCGGAACCGGGGAGCTGTTTTTT
size: NA; V: TRBV5-6; J: TRBJ2-4; D: NA; CDR3: CASSLATGMKNIQYF; DNA: TGTGCCAGCAGCTTGGCCACAGGGATGAAAAACATTCAGTACTTC
size: NA; V: TRBV5-1; J: TRBJ2-6; D: TRBD1; CDR3: CASSLGQGVGANVLTF; DNA: TGCGCCAGCAGCTTGGGCCAGGGGGTTGGGGCCAACGTCCTGACTTTC
size: NA; V: TRBV7-9; J: TRBJ1-6; D: TRBD1; CDR3: CASSLAQGADYNSPLHF; DNA: TGTGCCAGCAGCTTAGCACAGGGGGCCGATTATAATTCACCCCTCCACTTT
size: few; V: TRBV6-5; J: TRBJ2-7; D: NA; CDR3: CASSYTRGSYEQYF; DNA: TGTGCCAGCAGTTACACCAGGGGTTCCTACGAGCAGTACTTC
size: NA; V: TRBV6-1; J: TRBJ1-1; D: TRBD1; CDR3: CASTHDRDTEAFF; DNA: TGTGCCAGCACCCATGACAGGGATACTGAAGCTTTCTTT
size: few; V: TRBV15; J: TRBJ2-1; D: NA; CDR3: CATEGGEFF; DNA: TGTGCCACCGAGGGCGGGGAGTTCTTC
size: NA; V: TRBV25-1; J: TRBJ1-2; D: NA; CDR3: CASQENYGYTF; DNA: TGTGCCAGCCAGGAAAACTATGGCTACACCTTC
size: NA; V: TRBV11-3; J: TRBJ2-5; D: NA; CDR3: CASSLDSLGETQYF; DNA: TGTGCCAGCAGCTTGGACAGTCTCGGAGAGACCCAGTACTTC
size: NA; V: TRBV20-1; J: TRBJ1-1; D: NA; CDR3: CSAPIHSEAFF; DNA: TGCAGTGCTCCAATACACTCGGAGGCTTTCTTT
size: NA; V: TRBV2; J: TRBJ2-3; D: TRBD2; CDR3: CASSREGTDTQYF; DNA: TGTGCCAGCAGTAGGGAGGGGACAGATACGCAGTATTTT
size: NA; V: TRBV11-2; J: TRBJ2-2; D: TRBD2; CDR3: CASSLGTSGTNTGELFF; DNA: TGTGCCAGCAGCTTAGGCACTAGCGGGACGAACACCGGGGAGCTGTTTTTT
size: NA; V: TRBV25-1; J: TRBJ1-6; D: NA; CDR3: CASSVTGYSPLHF; DNA: TGTGCCAGCAGTGTCACAGGGTATTCACCCCTCCACTTT
size: few; V: TRBV4-1; J: TRBJ1-1; D: NA; CDR3: CASSQEWPGGVWAFF; DNA: TGCGCCAGCAGCCAAGAATGGCCGGGGGGAGTTTGGGCTTTCTTT
size: NA; V: TRBV7-2; J: TRBJ1-4; D: NA; CDR3: CASSLRGNEKLFF; DNA: TGTGCCAGCAGCTTAAGGGGTAATGAAAAACTGTTTTTT
size: NA; V: TRBV11-2; J: TRBJ2-5; D: NA; CDR3: CASSLGQGSAATQYF; DNA: TGTGCCAGCAGCTTAGGGCAGGGATCCGCGGCGACCCAGTACTTC
size: NA; V: TRBV11-2; J: TRBJ1-4; D: NA; CDR3: CASSFRRTRNEKLFF; DNA: TGTGCCAGCAGCTTCCGTCGGACACGGAATGAAAAACTGTTTTTT
size: NA; V: TRBV5-1; J: TRBJ1-1; D: TRBD1; CDR3: CASTTGLNTEAFF; DNA: TGCGCCAGCACGACAGGGTTGAACACTGAAGCTTTCTTT
size: NA; V: TRBV4-1; J: TRBJ2-2; D: TRBD1; CDR3: CASSHEGQASRELFF; DNA: TGCGCCAGCAGCCACGAGGGACAGGCCTCTCGAGAGCTGTTTTTT
size: once; V: TRBV11-2; J: TRBJ2-6; D: NA; CDR3: CASSADPGANILTF; DNA: TGTGCCAGCAGCGCCGACCCTGGGGCCAACATCCTGACTTTC
size: NA; V: TRBV6-6; J: TRBJ1-4; D: TRBD1; CDR3: CATDRWEKLFF; DNA: TGTGCCACGGACAGGTGGGAAAAACTGTTTTTT
size: NA; V: TRBV5-6; J: TRBJ1-2; D: NA; CDR3: CASSVGHPSYGYTF; DNA: TGTGCCAGCAGCGTGGGACACCCTTCCTATGGCTACACCTTC
size: NA; V: TRBV28; J: TRBJ2-5; D: TRBD2; CDR3: CAARPTSVTQETQYF; DNA: TGTGCCGCCCGGCCAACTAGCGTAACTCAAGAGACCCAGTACTTC
size: NA; V: TRBV23-1; J: TRBJ2-3; D: NA; CDR3: CASSLRNRENHSDTQYF; DNA: TGCGCCAGCAGTCTTAGGAACCGGGAGAATCATTCAGATACGCAGTATTTT
size: NA; V: TRBV6-5; J: TRBJ1-2; D: NA; CDR3: CASRNPTNYGYTF; DNA: TGTGCCAGCAGGAACCCTACTAACTATGGCTACACCTTC
size: few; V: TRBV10-1; J: TRBJ1-1; D: NA; CDR3: CASSDRATGTEAFF; DNA: TGCGCCAGCAGTGACAGGGCTACGGGCACTGAAGCTTTCTTT
size: few; V: TRBV6-1; J: TRBJ2-6; D: NA; CDR3: CASSESVFSGANVLTF; DNA: TGTGCCAGCAGTGAATCGGTCTTCTCTGGGGCCAACGTCCTGACTTTC
size: NA; V: TRBV29-1; J: TRBJ2-1; D: TRBD2; CDR3: CSVVGTSGINEQFF; DNA: TGCAGCGTTGTAGGGACTAGCGGGATCAATGAGCAGTTCTTC
size: once; V: TRBV5-4; J: TRBJ2-1; D: NA; CDR3: CASSSDTGTSYNEQFF; DNA: TGTGCCAGCAGCTCGGATACAGGGACCTCCTACAATGAGCAGTTCTTC